This T cell receptor beta chain derives from a study of metastatic and nonmetastatic thyroid tumors. Study background: Blood and tumor or nodule tissue repertoires from malignant and benign thyroid patients were compared.

Original processing notes: Variation in CDR3 across clinicopathological groups served as the basis for constructing a distant-metastasis classifier in papillary thyroid cancer. TCRdb re-called the PCR reads through MiXCR. These V and J calls are TCRdb output, not the study's own analysis. The sample contains more than 65,000 clones, 12% to 15% of which appear only once. Every patient was untreated before thyroid surgery. Whole-study results and caveats: Malignant thyroid tumors reportedly exceeded benign nodules significantly in TCR beta diversity, with the difference appearing in blood and tumor.

This CDR3 contains 14 residues. V lost 10 bases, J lost 5 bases, and 17 bases lay in between. The V gene's germline CDR1 is LNHDA and CDR2 SQIVND (reference sequence). This clone was observed at least ten times. Its antigen is as yet unknown. The receptor was derived from a male donor with papillary thyroid cancer or a benign thyroid nodule (not recorded which). Some clones in this sample may be carry-over from other donors' samples. The specimen sequenced was blood. This chain connects TRBV19 to TRBJ1-4, with D possibly matching TRBD1 (5 bases). CDR3 bases: TGTGCCACCGCGCAGGGTGTAGCGAATGAAAAACTGTTTTTT. Translating it yields CATAQGVANEKLFF.